A selection of T cell receptor beta chains follows, all from one sample in a study of blood T cells in healthy people across ages. TCRdb recomputed calls from the 5' RACE reads with MiXCR, one row per CDR3 protein. The sample includes around 1.5 million distinct CDR3 sequences, roughly 32% of them seen just once. Material: blood. The receptors shown here come from a woman under 40 in good health. The CDR3 runs from the conserved cysteine through the conserved F or W. D genes are given only for firm matches. The size field is filled for only some rows; it gives once, few, many or a size class.

V gene	J gene	clone size	D gene	CDR3 protein	CDR3 DNA
TRBV7-8	TRBJ2-3	-	-	CASSPPGSMGPIGDTQYF	TGTGCCAGCAGCCCCCCTGGGTCAATGGGTCCCATCGGAGATACGCAGTATTTT
TRBV5-1	TRBJ2-1	few	-	CASSLGYGAISYNEQFF	TGCGCCAGCAGCTTGGGGTACGGGGCAATCTCCTACAATGAGCAGTTCTTC
TRBV7-6	TRBJ2-3	-	-	CASSTSIRGTDTQYF	TGTGCCAGCAGCACTAGCATCAGGGGTACAGATACGCAGTATTTT
TRBV20-1	TRBJ2-3	many	TRBD2	CSARGDYRTDTQYF	TGCAGTGCTAGAGGGGACTACCGCACAGATACGCAGTATTTT
TRBV5-3	TRBJ1-5	-	TRBD1	CARSGGTGRGQPQHF	TGTGCCAGAAGCGGAGGGACAGGGCGAGGGCAGCCCCAGCATTTT
TRBV4-1	TRBJ2-1	once	-	CASSQDVGSPNEQFF	TGCGCCAGCAGCCAAGATGTGGGTAGTCCTAATGAGCAGTTCTTC
TRBV7-9	TRBJ2-1	few	TRBD1	CASSSTRGLSSYNEQFF	TGTGCCAGCAGCTCCACCAGGGGGCTGAGCTCCTACAATGAGCAGTTCTTC
TRBV20-1	TRBJ1-5	few	TRBD1	CSARTGAQPQHF	TGCAGTGCTAGGACAGGGGCACAACCCCAGCATTTT
TRBV20-1	TRBJ1-6	few	-	CSAREQGRRLEGSPLHF	TGCAGTGCTAGAGAACAGGGAAGGAGACTAGAAGGTTCACCCCTCCACTTT
TRBV7-3	TRBJ2-5	few	-	CASSSQAPGTQYF	TGTGCCAGCAGCTCCCAGGCCCCGGGGACCCAGTACTTC
TRBV10-2	TRBJ2-5	-	TRBD2	CASSHSAGDYQETQYF	TGCGCCAGCAGCCACTCAGCGGGAGACTACCAAGAGACCCAGTACTTC
TRBV5-1	TRBJ1-4	-	-	CASSTALGSGAEKLFF	TGCGCCAGCAGCACCGCCCTCGGGTCCGGCGCAGAAAAACTGTTTTTT
TRBV2	TRBJ1-2	few	-	CASRYLDSDVTGGYTF	TGTGCCAGCAGATATCTCGACAGCGACGTAACGGGAGGCTACACCTTC
TRBV21-1	TRBJ1-5	-	-	CASSKGVPPRPHSNQPQHF	TGTGCCAGCAGCAAGGGGGTCCCCCCCCGGCCGCATAGCAATCAGCCCCAGCATTTT
TRBV2	TRBJ2-7	once	TRBD1	CAGGRDRGTGEQYF	TGTGCCGGCGGCAGGGACAGGGGGACGGGCGAGCAGTACTTC
TRBV5-1	TRBJ1-1	-	TRBD1	CASSHGQGPMNTEAFF	TGCGCCAGCAGCCATGGACAGGGCCCTATGAACACTGAAGCTTTCTTT
TRBV7-2	TRBJ1-1	-	-	CASFLRRANTEAFF	TGTGCCAGCTTTTTGCGGCGGGCGAACACTGAAGCTTTCTTT
TRBV4-1	TRBJ1-5	-	-	CASSQVSSPKPFQGLSNQPQHF	TGCGCCAGCAGCCAAGTATCAAGCCCCAAACCCTTCCAGGGGCTGAGCAATCAGCCCCAGCATTTT
TRBV20-1	TRBJ2-1	many	-	CSADNTQGKNEQFF	TGCAGTGCCGATAATACTCAGGGGAAGAATGAGCAGTTCTTC
TRBV27	TRBJ2-3	few	-	CASSSLWSTDTQYF	TGTGCCAGCAGTTCCCTTTGGTCCACAGATACGCAGTATTTT
TRBV6-6	TRBJ1-5	few	TRBD1	CASKDRGNQPQHF	TGTGCCAGCAAGGACAGGGGGAATCAGCCCCAGCATTTT
TRBV20-1	TRBJ1-5	-	TRBD1	CSARVRDRVNQPQHF	TGCAGTGCTAGAGTCCGGGACAGGGTAAATCAGCCCCAGCATTTT
TRBV5-1	TRBJ2-7	many	-	CASSLALTGQEQYF	TGCGCCAGCAGCTTGGCCCTAACAGGACAGGAGCAGTACTTC
TRBV4-1	TRBJ2-5	few	-	CASSQEGGYTQTQYF	TGCGCCAGCAGCCAAGAGGGAGGCTATACACAGACCCAGTACTTC
TRBV10-2	TRBJ2-1	-	-	CASRQVISYNEQFF	TGCGCCAGCAGGCAGGTTATCTCCTACAATGAGCAGTTCTTC
TRBV2	TRBJ2-5	-	-	CASSIQGKETQYF	TGTGCCAGCAGTATCCAGGGGAAAGAGACCCAGTACTTC
TRBV30	TRBJ2-1	-	TRBD1	CAWSVAGGNFYNEQFF	TGTGCCTGGAGTGTGGCAGGGGGAAATTTTTACAATGAGCAGTTCTTC
TRBV30	TRBJ2-7	-	-	CAWSVAKYSYEQYF	TGTGCCTGGAGTGTAGCTAAGTACTCCTACGAGCAGTACTTC
TRBV24-1	TRBJ2-5	few	-	CATSDRRDHQETQYF	TGTGCCACCAGTGATCGAAGGGACCACCAAGAGACCCAGTACTTC
TRBV12-3/TRBV12-4	TRBJ2-5	-	TRBD1	CASSILQGAGETQYF	TGTGCCAGCAGTATCCTACAGGGGGCGGGAGAGACCCAGTACTTC
TRBV20-1	TRBJ2-7	many	-	CSATGEGYEQYF	TGCAGTGCTACAGGGGAGGGCTACGAGCAGTACTTC
TRBV7-8	TRBJ2-7	many	-	CASSLGAGKEQYF	TGTGCCAGCAGCTTAGGGGCAGGGAAAGAGCAGTACTTC
TRBV5-5	TRBJ2-7	-	TRBD2	CASRSGLAGVSVVHEQYF	TGTGCCAGCAGATCGGGACTAGCGGGAGTATCGGTGGTCCACGAGCAGTACTTC
TRBV27	TRBJ2-7	few	-	CASSYASTGAYEQYF	TGTGCCAGCAGCTATGCCTCGACGGGAGCCTACGAGCAGTACTTC
TRBV12-3/TRBV12-4	TRBJ1-2	few	-	CASSFNGGRSYGYTF	TGTGCCAGCAGTTTCAATGGGGGACGCTCCTACGGCTACACCTTC
TRBV29-1	TRBJ2-7	many	-	CSRQTRVKDCEQYF	TGCAGCCGACAGACTCGAGTCAAAGACTGCGAGCAGTACTTC
TRBV4-1	TRBJ2-2	-	TRBD1	CASSLPPGQDTGELFF	TGCGCCAGCAGCCTCCCGCCGGGACAGGACACCGGGGAGCTGTTTTTT
TRBV11-2	TRBJ1-1	-	-	CASSPLTTDAFF	TGTGCCAGCAGCCCACTAACCACTGATGCTTTCTTT
TRBV6-1	TRBJ2-3	-	-	CASSDGTTSTDTQYF	TGTGCCAGCAGTGACGGGACAACTAGCACAGATACGCAGTATTTT
TRBV28	TRBJ2-5	few	-	CASRGPAGTQYF	TGTGCCAGCAGGGGACCGGCGGGGACCCAGTACTTC
TRBV20-1	TRBJ1-1	-	-	CSARPLHTDTEAFF	TGCAGTGCTAGGCCGCTACACACCGACACTGAAGCTTTCTTT
TRBV28	TRBJ2-3	-	-	CASKEGATDTQYF	TGTGCCAGCAAGGAAGGGGCCACAGATACGCAGTATTTT
TRBV9	TRBJ1-6	-	-	CASSVASPGLNSPLHF	TGTGCCAGCAGCGTAGCGAGCCCTGGATTAAATTCACCCCTCCACTTT
TRBV2	TRBJ2-5	few	-	CASSAGAPDLRETQYF	TGTGCCAGCAGCGCCGGCGCTCCGGATCTCAGAGAGACCCAGTACTTC
TRBV11-2	TRBJ2-3	few	TRBD2	CASSYLTSGGAQFVGTDTQYF	TGTGCCAGCAGCTACCTAACTAGCGGGGGGGCCCAATTCGTCGGCACAGATACGCAGTATTTT
TRBV3-1	TRBJ2-5	-	TRBD2	CASSQARLAGGGETQYF	TGTGCCAGCAGCCAAGCAAGACTAGCGGGAGGAGGGGAGACCCAGTACTTC
TRBV11-3	TRBJ2-1	-	-	CASSLVGGIRFF	TGTGCCAGCAGCTTAGTAGGGGGTATTCGGTTCTTC
TRBV3-1	TRBJ2-1	-	TRBD2	CASSQGSWTSGNNEQFF	TGTGCCAGCAGTCAAGGTTCCTGGACTAGCGGCAACAATGAGCAGTTCTTC
TRBV6-1	TRBJ2-3	few	-	CASQLLQGDLDTQYF	TGTGCCAGCCAGCTACTACAGGGCGATTTAGATACGCAGTATTTT
TRBV5-1	TRBJ2-5	few	-	CASSGSLEGTQYF	TGCGCCAGCTCTGGCAGCCTGGAAGGTACCCAGTACTTC
TRBV10-3	TRBJ2-3	-	TRBD2	CAISGLAGVTSTDTQYF	TGTGCCATCAGTGGCCTCGCGGGGGTCACTAGCACAGATACGCAGTATTTT
TRBV6-1	TRBJ2-6	-	TRBD1	CASSDGTGGSGANVLTF	TGTGCCAGCAGTGACGGGACAGGGGGCAGTGGGGCCAACGTCCTGACTTTC
TRBV7-8	TRBJ2-7	many	TRBD1	CASSFGVTGAYEQYF	TGTGCCAGCAGCTTCGGGGTGACAGGGGCCTACGAGCAGTACTTC
TRBV5-5	TRBJ2-7	few	-	CASRPDGRRLEYEQYF	TGTGCCAGCAGGCCCGACGGCAGGCGACTAGAGTACGAGCAGTACTTC
TRBV18	TRBJ2-3	-	-	CASSRASTGDTQYF	TGTGCCAGCTCACGAGCTTCTACTGGAGATACGCAGTATTTT
TRBV3-1	TRBJ1-6	-	-	CASSQAGLGSPLHF	TGTGCCAGCAGCCAAGCAGGGCTTGGGTCACCCCTCCACTTT
TRBV7-3	TRBJ2-1	few	TRBD2	CASSLTRLAATTAQFF	TGTGCCAGCAGCTTAACACGCCTAGCGGCCACGACTGCGCAGTTCTTC
TRBV2	TRBJ2-7	few	-	CASSEADNYEQYF	TGTGCCAGCAGTGAAGCCGACAATTACGAGCAGTACTTC